Listed below are T cell receptor beta chains from one sample, sequenced in a study of blood T cell repertoires in COVID-19. Method: immunoSEQ multiplex PCR; TCRdb's copy keeps in-frame clones and lacks some. The sample consists of 300,000 to 400,000 clones, 85% of them appearing once. The sequenced sample consisted of peripheral blood. These receptors all stem from a human donor in a cohort sampled during active COVID-19. CDR3s include the opening cysteine and the closing phenylalanine or tryptophan. A D gene is named only where the DNA matches it firmly. Rows may omit the clone size; those that give it use once, few, many or a size class.

TRBV7-3,NA,TRBJ1-1,NA,CASSLTREGEAFF,TGTGCCAGCAGCTTAACCCGCGAGGGTGAAGCTTTCTTT
TRBV10-3,NA,TRBJ2-7,once,CAISEWSYEQYF,TGTGCCATCAGTGAGTGGAGCTACGAGCAGTACTTC
TRBV5-8,NA,TRBJ1-5,NA,CASSLDSHGPQHF,TGTGCCAGCAGCTTGGATAGCCACGGGCCCCAGCATTTT
TRBV30,TRBD2,TRBJ2-7,NA,CAWKGGRFYEQYF,TGTGCCTGGAAGGGCGGGAGATTCTACGAGCAGTACTTC
TRBV6-5,NA,TRBJ2-3,NA,CASSYRQVADTQYF,TGTGCCAGCAGTTATAGGCAGGTGGCAGATACGCAGTATTTT
TRBV19,TRBD1,TRBJ1-2,NA,CASRKQGLNYGYTF,TGTGCCAGTAGGAAACAGGGGTTAAACTATGGCTACACCTTC
TRBV19,TRBD2,TRBJ2-3,once,CASSRTSGGSTDTQYF,TGTGCCAGTAGTCGGACTAGCGGGGGAAGCACAGATACGCAGTATTTT
TRBV5-1,NA,TRBJ1-2,few,CASSLLRGNYGYTF,TGCGCCAGCAGCTTGTTGAGGGGGAACTATGGCTACACCTTC
TRBV30,NA,TRBJ1-2,once,CAWHQGLANYGYTF,TGTGCCTGGCATCAGGGTCTCGCTAACTATGGCTACACCTTC
TRBV4-1,NA,TRBJ1-2,NA,CASSQEGQGFGYTF,TGCGCCAGCAGCCAAGAAGGCCAGGGCTTTGGCTACACCTTC
TRBV21-1,NA,TRBJ1-2,NA,CASSPTGQANYGYTF,TGTGCCAGCAGCCCCACTGGACAGGCAAACTATGGCTACACCTTC
TRBV5-8,NA,TRBJ1-4,NA,CASSLVIAGNNEKLFF,TGTGCCAGCAGCTTGGTCATCGCAGGGAATAATGAAAAACTGTTTTTT
TRBV6-2/TRBV6-3,TRBD1,TRBJ2-6,NA,CASSRGPGANVLTF,TGTGCCAGCAGTAGGGGGCCTGGGGCCAACGTCCTGACTTTC
TRBV2,TRBD1,TRBJ1-1,NA,CASSGARGRWGTEAFF,TGTGCCAGCAGTGGCGCGAGGGGGCGCTGGGGCACTGAAGCTTTCTTT
TRBV25-1,NA,TRBJ1-3,NA,CASSVGNTIYF,TGTGCCAGCAGTGTAGGAAACACCATATATTTT
TRBV4-1,NA,TRBJ2-7,NA,CASSQLPGPYEQYF,TGCGCCAGCAGCCAATTACCGGGTCCCTACGAGCAGTACTTC
TRBV20-1,TRBD1,TRBJ1-2,NA,CSASTGEGYTF,TGCAGTGCTAGCACAGGGGAAGGCTACACCTTC
TRBV6-5,NA,TRBJ1-2,NA,CASAGFFYGYTF,TGTGCCAGCGCGGGGTTTTTCTATGGCTACACCTTC
TRBV6-5,TRBD1,TRBJ1-4,NA,CASVRGQGDEKLFF,TGTGCCAGCGTGAGGGGGCAGGGGGATGAAAAACTGTTTTTT
TRBV5-1,TRBD2,TRBJ2-1,NA,CASSLVLAGNEQFF,TGCGCCAGCAGCTTGGTCCTAGCGGGGAACGAGCAGTTCTTC
TRBV5-6,TRBD1,TRBJ1-1,NA,CASSARGRYTEAFF,TGTGCCAGCAGCGCTAGGGGGCGTTACACTGAAGCTTTCTTT
TRBV5-5,NA,TRBJ2-7,NA,CASSLQGWHEQYF,TGTGCCAGCAGCTTGCAGGGTTGGCACGAGCAGTACTTC
TRBV24-1,NA,TRBJ2-5,few,CATSDPTGGETQYF,TGTGCCACCAGTGACCCGACAGGTGGTGAGACCCAGTACTTC
TRBV5-1,TRBD1,TRBJ1-3,NA,CASSDQGASSGNTIYF,TGCGCCAGCTCCGATCAGGGGGCCTCCTCTGGAAACACCATATATTTT
TRBV12-3/TRBV12-4,NA,TRBJ1-1,once,CASQGTGTEAFF,TGTGCCAGTCAAGGAACAGGGACTGAAGCTTTCTTT
TRBV7-9,NA,TRBJ2-3,NA,CASSLLQGRTDTQYF,TGTGCCAGCAGCTTACTACAGGGTCGCACAGATACGCAGTATTTT
TRBV7-9,NA,TRBJ2-3,NA,CAGFMWEASTDTQYF,TGTGCCGGGTTCATGTGGGAGGCGTCCACAGATACGCAGTATTTT
TRBV6-5,NA,TRBJ1-1,NA,CASTLQGGGEAFF,TGTGCCAGCACTCTTCAGGGAGGGGGTGAAGCTTTCTTT
TRBV10-3,NA,TRBJ1-5,once,CAISEGGQGTQPQHF,TGTGCCATCAGTGAGGGCGGGCAGGGGACTCAGCCCCAGCATTTT
TRBV3-1/TRBV3-2,TRBD1,TRBJ2-2,NA,CASREGGRTTGELFF,TGTGCCAGCAGGGAAGGGGGCAGGACCACCGGGGAGCTGTTTTTT
TRBV7-6,NA,TRBJ2-2,NA,CASSLGAGVFGELFF,TGTGCCAGCAGTCTCGGGGCAGGGGTTTTCGGGGAGCTGTTTTTT
TRBV6-5,TRBD1,TRBJ1-6,NA,CASSPGTGRSPLHF,TGTGCCAGCAGTCCCGGGACAGGGCGGTCACCCCTCCACTTT
TRBV7-8,NA,TRBJ2-2,NA,CASSLSSGDTGELFF,TGTGCCAGCAGCCTCTCCTCGGGGGACACCGGGGAGCTGTTTTTT
TRBV5-4,TRBD1,TRBJ1-4,NA,CASSLGGQGNEKLFF,TGTGCCAGCAGCTTGGGGGGACAGGGTAATGAAAAACTGTTTTTT
TRBV15,TRBD1,TRBJ2-1,NA,CATKQEQGNYNEQFF,TGTGCCACGAAGCAAGAACAGGGGAACTACAATGAGCAGTTCTTC
TRBV7-6,NA,TRBJ1-1,once,CASSLAGGFPSTEAFF,TGTGCCAGCAGCTTAGCAGGGGGATTTCCCAGCACTGAAGCTTTCTTT
TRBV20-1,NA,TRBJ1-1,NA,CSASPGEKPNTEAFF,TGCAGTGCTAGTCCAGGGGAGAAACCGAACACTGAAGCTTTCTTT
TRBV28,TRBD2,TRBJ2-3,few,CASSFRSLAGADTQYF,TGTGCCAGCAGTTTTCGTTCTTTAGCGGGGGCAGATACGCAGTATTTT
TRBV30,NA,TRBJ1-3,NA,CAWGRGSSGNTIYF,TGTGCCTGGGGGAGGGGTTCCTCTGGAAACACCATATATTTT
TRBV30,NA,TRBJ1-1,NA,CACSGNTEAFF,TGTGCCTGTTCAGGGAACACTGAAGCTTTCTTT
TRBV30,NA,TRBJ1-1,once,CALSLGQRAFF,TGTGCCTTATCCCTCGGACAGAGGGCTTTCTTT
TRBV2,NA,TRBJ1-5,NA,CASSGGGNQPQHF,TGTGCCAGCAGTGGGGGCGGCAATCAGCCCCAGCATTTT
TRBV3-1/TRBV3-2,TRBD1,TRBJ1-3,NA,CASSGWTGTASGNTIYF,TGTGCCAGCAGCGGATGGACCGGGACAGCCTCTGGAAACACCATATATTTT
TRBV5-4,NA,TRBJ2-6,NA,CASSPRGGGTGANVLTF,TGTGCCAGCAGCCCCCGTGGTGGAGGGACCGGGGCCAACGTCCTGACTTTC
TRBV9,NA,TRBJ1-5,NA,CASSVGGLNQPQHF,TGTGCCAGCAGCGTAGGGGGCCTAAATCAGCCCCAGCATTTT
TRBV27,NA,TRBJ1-5,NA,CASSSVPPLEGNQPQHF,TGTGCCAGCAGTTCCGTTCCCCCCCTAGAGGGCAATCAGCCCCAGCATTTT
TRBV6-4,NA,TRBJ1-2,few,CASGSRLRVSYYGYTF,TGTGCCAGCGGGTCGCGCCTACGGGTTTCCTACTATGGCTACACCTTC
TRBV11-2,NA,TRBJ2-7,NA,CASSSLYEQYF,TGTGCCAGCAGCTCCCTCTACGAGCAGTACTTC
TRBV4-1,NA,TRBJ1-1,few,CASSPETQGFGTEAFF,TGCGCCAGCAGCCCGGAAACACAGGGTTTCGGCACTGAAGCTTTCTTT
TRBV3-1/TRBV3-2,NA,TRBJ2-4,NA,CASSPGAGNIQYF,TGTGCCAGCAGCCCAGGGGCAGGAAACATTCAGTACTTC
TRBV19,NA,TRBJ1-1,few,CASSLGRTENTEAFF,TGTGCCAGTAGCCTCGGCCGCACAGAGAACACTGAAGCTTTCTTT
TRBV11-2,TRBD1,TRBJ1-4,NA,CASRPTGQGNEKLFF,TGTGCCAGCAGACCCACGGGACAGGGCAATGAAAAACTGTTTTTT